This entry is about one T cell receptor beta chain. Its antigen is not known. The record originates from a study of early stage breast cancer tumors. Background on the study: Among some 12 ER+/PR+/HER2- tumors, eight were ductal, four lobular.

Using immunoSEQ multiplex PCR, the repertoire was profiled, and TCRdb retains in-frame clones only, with some absent. The sample contains under 45,000 clones, around 69% of which appear only once. Per germline, CDR1 LNHDA and CDR2 SQIVND (reference sequence). V trimming: 4 bases; J trimming: 0 bases; junction bases outside the gene matches: 15. This CDR3 contains 21 residues. General study findings and limits: Chain pairing and CD4, CD8 or FOXP3 expression were not captured. In about 90% of the 16 patients, blood comparison separated tumor from normal breast.

This TCR was sampled from a person aged 45 to 60 with breast cancer. The chain uses TRBV19 and TRBJ2-4; 13 bases fit TRBD2. Sequences were obtained from blood. As DNA, the CDR3 is TGTGCCAGTAGTACTCTGATCCCACTAGCGGGAGGGGTCTTAGCCAAAAACATTCAGTACTTC. Its translation: CASSTLIPLAGGVLAKNIQYF.